This T cell receptor (beta chain) was identified in a study of CD8 T cells in Susac syndrome (dated by TCRdb to about 2019). Turning to the overall study: Whether CD8+ T cell activation and differentiation in Susac syndrome was antigen driven was tested using repertoire sequencing. The clonality of the CD8+ T cell repertoire was compared across approximately 11 healthy donors, about 14 Susac syndrome patients and roughly 15 multiple sclerosis patients.

Including cysteine and phenylalanine, the CDR3 has 16 amino acids. CDR3 DNA is the only sequence kept; it has 48 bases, read in frame from the first base. V is cut back by 6 bases and J by 5 bases, with 10 bases in the junction unmatched. Points the paper makes about the study in general: The number of individuals in the TCR sequencing and HLA analysis was acknowledged as relatively small.

As regards this clonotype: The antigen it binds to is not known. Per-base quality was not reported, and no clone a single base away is much larger than it.

RNA was extracted using the RNeasy kit, and about 0.45 to 1 ug of the RNA was reverse transcribed with random hexamers. TCR beta CDR3 regions were amplified with the immunoSEQ multiplex PCR assay covering 54 Vbeta and 13 Jbeta segments. To correct PCR amplification bias, a synthetic template baseline was used for both primer optimization and computational correction. Under the source paper's analysis protocol: Reads were annotated to V, D and J genes per IMGT and analyzed with immunoSEQ Analyzer, keeping only productive sequences. To calculate clonality, Shannon entropy was normalized by log2 of the number of productive unique sequences and then subtracted from one. For each patient and control, public and private clones were evaluated among the 100 most prevalent clones. Clones were defined as Susac-specific when absent from the healthy and MS cohorts, from about 1,100 published viral clones and from other ImmuneACCESS disease sequences. TCRdb's own reprocessing of the public reads used fastp at Q25 and MiXCR and kept productive beta chains. Merged by CDR3 protein, the rows form single entries marked with the most common genes and DNA. The V and J calls come from TCRdb's annotation, not from the publication. The sample table records some 60,000 distinct CDR3 sequences; approximately 94% of these occur just once. The ten biggest clones cover 0.15% to 0.2% of the sample.

Peripheral blood CD8+ and CD4+ T cells from healthy donors, Susac syndrome patients and multiple sclerosis patients were profiled by high-throughput TCR beta sequencing. Healthy donors were age- and sex-matched controls. CD8+ TEMRA cells were enriched by FACS, while bulk CD8+ and CD4+ T cells were purified by magnetic negative isolation. Blood was collected in EDTA tubes and processed within 24 hours, with PBMCs isolated through density gradient centrifugation. PBMCs intended for TCR sequencing were cryopreserved in liquid nitrogen and were subsequently thawed in a 37 degrees C water bath. Purity of sorted or isolated CD4+, CD8+ and CD8+ TEMRA cells was at least 90%.

The specimen sequenced was CD8+ T cells from PBMCs. This TCR was sampled from a human donor in good health. Here the chain combines TRBV12-3 or TRBV12-4 and TRBJ2-2, with 9 middle bases fitting TRBD1. The CDR3 protein sequence reads: CASSLPGQGTTGELFF. The sequence in DNA is TGTGCCAGCAGCCTCCCGGGACAGGGAACGACCGGGGAGCTGTTTTTT.